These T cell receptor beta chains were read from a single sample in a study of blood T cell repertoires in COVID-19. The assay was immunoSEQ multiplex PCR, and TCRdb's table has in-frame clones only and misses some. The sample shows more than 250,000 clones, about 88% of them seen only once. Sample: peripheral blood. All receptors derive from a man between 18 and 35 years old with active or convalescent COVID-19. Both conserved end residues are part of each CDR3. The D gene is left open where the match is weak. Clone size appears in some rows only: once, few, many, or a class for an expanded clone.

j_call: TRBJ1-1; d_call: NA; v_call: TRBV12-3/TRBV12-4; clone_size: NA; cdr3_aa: CASSRTGNTEAFF; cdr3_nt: TGTGCCAGCAGTCGCACGGGGAACACTGAAGCTTTCTTT
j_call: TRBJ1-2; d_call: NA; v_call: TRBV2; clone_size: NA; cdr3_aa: CARSGGLDYGYTF; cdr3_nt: TGTGCCAGATCGGGGGGGCTGGACTATGGCTACACCTTC
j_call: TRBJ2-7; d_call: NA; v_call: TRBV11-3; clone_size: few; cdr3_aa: CASSLGVVRYEQYF; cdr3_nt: TGTGCCAGCAGCTTAGGAGTGGTGCGGTACGAGCAGTACTTC
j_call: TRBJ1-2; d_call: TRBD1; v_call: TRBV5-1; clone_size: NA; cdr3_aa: CASSLTGNVGYGYTF; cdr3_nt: TGCGCCAGCAGTCTGACAGGGAACGTTGGCTATGGCTACACCTTC
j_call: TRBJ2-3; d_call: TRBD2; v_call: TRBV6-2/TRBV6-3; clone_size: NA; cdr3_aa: CASSYGTSGSDTDTQYF; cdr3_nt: TGTGCCAGCAGTTACGGGACTAGCGGGTCCGACACAGATACGCAGTATTTT
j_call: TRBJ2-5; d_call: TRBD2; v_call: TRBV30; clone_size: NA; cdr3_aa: CAWSRLAGEGETQYF; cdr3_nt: TGTGCCTGGAGCAGACTAGCGGGAGAGGGAGAGACCCAGTACTTC
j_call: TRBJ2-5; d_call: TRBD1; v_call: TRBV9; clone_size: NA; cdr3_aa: CASSGGQWGETQYF; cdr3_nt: TGTGCCAGCAGCGGGGGACAGTGGGGAGAGACCCAGTACTTC
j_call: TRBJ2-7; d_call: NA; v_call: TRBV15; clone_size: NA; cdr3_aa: CATSGGTAASYEQYF; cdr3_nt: TGTGCCACCAGCGGCGGGACAGCGGCCTCCTACGAGCAGTACTTC
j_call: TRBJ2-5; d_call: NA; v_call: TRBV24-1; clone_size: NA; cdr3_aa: CATSAGSRGGETQYF; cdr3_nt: TGTGCCACCAGCGCGGGTTCGAGAGGGGGAGAGACCCAGTACTTC
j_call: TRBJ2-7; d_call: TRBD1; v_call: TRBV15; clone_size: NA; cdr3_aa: CATSRNGQGLSYEQYF; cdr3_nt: TGTGCCACCAGCCGGAACGGACAGGGACTGTCCTACGAGCAGTACTTC
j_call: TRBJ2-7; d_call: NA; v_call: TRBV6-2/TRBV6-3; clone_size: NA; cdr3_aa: CASSLGHFYEQYF; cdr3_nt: TGTGCCAGCAGTCTCGGACACTTCTACGAGCAGTACTTC
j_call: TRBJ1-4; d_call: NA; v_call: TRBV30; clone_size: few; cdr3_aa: CAWSVQSSNEKLFF; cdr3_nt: TGTGCCTGGAGTGTACAATCCTCTAATGAAAAACTGTTTTTT
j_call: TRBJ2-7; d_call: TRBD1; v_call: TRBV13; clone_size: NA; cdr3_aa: CASSASGTGNSYEQYF; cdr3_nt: TGTGCCAGCAGCGCCAGCGGGACAGGGAACTCCTACGAGCAGTACTTC
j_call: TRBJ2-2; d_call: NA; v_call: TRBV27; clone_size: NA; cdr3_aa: CASSEIRRVQNTGELFF; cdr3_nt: TGTGCCAGCAGTGAAATTAGGAGAGTCCAGAACACCGGGGAGCTGTTTTTT
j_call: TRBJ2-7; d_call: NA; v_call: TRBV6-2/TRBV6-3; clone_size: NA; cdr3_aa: CASSYAPRGSGEQYF; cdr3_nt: TGTGCCAGCAGTTACGCCCCGCGGGGTTCGGGCGAGCAGTACTTC
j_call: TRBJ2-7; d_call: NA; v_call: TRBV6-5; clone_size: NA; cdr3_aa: CASSPRGTASYEQYF; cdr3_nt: TGTGCCAGCAGCCCCCGGGGGACCGCATCCTACGAGCAGTACTTC
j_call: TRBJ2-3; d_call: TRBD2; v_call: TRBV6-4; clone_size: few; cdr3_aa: CASSALAGDTDTQYF; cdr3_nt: TGTGCCAGCAGTGCACTAGCGGGAGACACAGATACGCAGTATTTT
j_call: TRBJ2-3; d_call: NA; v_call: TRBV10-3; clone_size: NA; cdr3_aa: CATCREVTDTQYF; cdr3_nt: TGTGCCACCTGCCGTGAGGTCACAGATACGCAGTATTTT
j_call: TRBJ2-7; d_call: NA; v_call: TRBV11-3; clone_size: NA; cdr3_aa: CASNLQGSDYEQYF; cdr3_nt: TGTGCCAGCAACCTCCAGGGGTCGGACTACGAGCAGTACTTC
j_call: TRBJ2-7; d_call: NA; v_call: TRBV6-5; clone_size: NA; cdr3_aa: CASSYGPGIGSYEQYF; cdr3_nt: TGTGCCAGCAGTTACGGTCCCGGGATTGGCTCCTACGAGCAGTACTTC
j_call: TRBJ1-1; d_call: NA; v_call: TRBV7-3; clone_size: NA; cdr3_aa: CASSLNLEAEAFF; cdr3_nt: TGTGCCAGCAGCTTAAACTTAGAAGCTGAAGCTTTCTTT
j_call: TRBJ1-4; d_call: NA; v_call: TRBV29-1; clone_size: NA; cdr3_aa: CSVESGFANEKLFF; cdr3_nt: TGCAGCGTTGAATCGGGGTTCGCGAATGAAAAACTGTTTTTT
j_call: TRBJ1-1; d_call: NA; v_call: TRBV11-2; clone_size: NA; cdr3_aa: CASSLESLSGEAFF; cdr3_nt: TGTGCCAGCAGCTTAGAATCCCTATCCGGTGAAGCTTTCTTT
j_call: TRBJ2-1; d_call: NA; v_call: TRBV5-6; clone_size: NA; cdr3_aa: CASRFRSPLNEQFF; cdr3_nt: TGTGCCAGCAGGTTTCGGTCACCTCTCAATGAGCAGTTCTTC
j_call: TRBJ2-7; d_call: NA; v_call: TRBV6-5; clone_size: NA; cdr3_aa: CASRLNRDTGYEQYF; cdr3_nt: TGTGCCAGCAGACTAAACCGGGACACCGGATACGAGCAGTACTTC
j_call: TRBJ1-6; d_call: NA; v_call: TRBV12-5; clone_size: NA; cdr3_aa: CASGLYRLSSYNSPLHF; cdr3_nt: TGTGCTAGTGGTTTGTACCGGTTGAGCTCCTATAATTCACCCCTCCACTTT
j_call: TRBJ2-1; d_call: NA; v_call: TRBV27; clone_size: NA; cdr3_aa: CASRQMNNEQFF; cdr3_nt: TGTGCCAGCAGACAGATGAACAATGAGCAGTTCTTC
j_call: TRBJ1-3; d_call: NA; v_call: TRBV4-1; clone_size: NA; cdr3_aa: CASSHPPRDSGNTIYF; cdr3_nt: TGCGCCAGCAGCCACCCCCCCCGGGACTCTGGAAACACCATATATTTT
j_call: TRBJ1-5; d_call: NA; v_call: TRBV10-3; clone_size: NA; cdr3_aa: CAISEDPPGSNQPQHF; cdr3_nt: TGTGCCATCAGTGAGGATCCCCCGGGGAGCAATCAGCCCCAGCATTTT
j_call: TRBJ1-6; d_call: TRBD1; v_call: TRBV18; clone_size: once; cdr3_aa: CASSPTGDRENSPLHF; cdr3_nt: TGTGCCAGCTCACCGACTGGGGACAGGGAGAATTCACCCCTCCACTTT
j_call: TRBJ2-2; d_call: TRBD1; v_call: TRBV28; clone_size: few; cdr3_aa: CASNWPDRGGGELFF; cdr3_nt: TGTGCCAGCAACTGGCCCGACAGGGGAGGTGGGGAGCTGTTTTTT
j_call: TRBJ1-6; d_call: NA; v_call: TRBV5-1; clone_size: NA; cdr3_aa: CASSQQVDSPLHF; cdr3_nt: TGCGCCAGCAGCCAACAGGTTGATTCACCCCTCCACTTT
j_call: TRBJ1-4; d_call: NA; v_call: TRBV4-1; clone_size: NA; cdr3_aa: CASSQPQTGYEKLFF; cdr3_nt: TGCGCCAGCAGCCAACCCCAAACAGGGTACGAAAAACTGTTTTTT
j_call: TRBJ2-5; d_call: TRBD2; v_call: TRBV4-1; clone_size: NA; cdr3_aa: CASSHTSGGTTQYF; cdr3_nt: TGCGCCAGCAGCCATACTAGCGGAGGTACCACCCAGTACTTC
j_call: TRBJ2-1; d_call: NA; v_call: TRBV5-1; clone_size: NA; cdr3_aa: CASQFRGAPYNEQFF; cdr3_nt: TGCGCCAGCCAGTTCCGGGGGGCCCCATACAATGAGCAGTTCTTC
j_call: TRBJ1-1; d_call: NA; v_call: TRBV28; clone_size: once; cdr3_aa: CASSIQNTEAFF; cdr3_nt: TGTGCCAGCAGTATCCAGAACACTGAAGCTTTCTTT
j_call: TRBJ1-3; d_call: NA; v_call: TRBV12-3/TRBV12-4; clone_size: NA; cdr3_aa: CASSLYPQEGIYF; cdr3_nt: TGTGCCAGCAGTTTATACCCTCAGGAGGGGATATATTTT
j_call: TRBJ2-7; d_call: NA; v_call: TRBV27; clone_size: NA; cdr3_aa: CASSLYFRTVTYEQYF; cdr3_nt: TGTGCCAGCAGTTTATATTTCCGGACAGTTACCTACGAGCAGTACTTC
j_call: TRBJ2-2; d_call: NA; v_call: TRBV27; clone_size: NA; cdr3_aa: CASSPGLANTGELFF; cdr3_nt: TGTGCCAGCAGTCCAGGACTGGCGAACACCGGGGAGCTGTTTTTT
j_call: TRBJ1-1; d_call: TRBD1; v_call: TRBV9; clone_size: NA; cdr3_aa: CASSRDSGEAFF; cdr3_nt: TGTGCCAGCAGCCGGGACAGTGGTGAAGCTTTCTTT
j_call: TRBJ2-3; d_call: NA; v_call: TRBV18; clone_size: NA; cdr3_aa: CASAGDTQYF; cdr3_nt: TGTGCCAGCGCCGGGGATACGCAGTATTTT